This is a list of T cell receptor beta chains from one sample in a study of T cells after yellow fever vaccination. TCRdb called the 5' RACE reads again in MiXCR, with one record for every CDR3 protein. The profile shows about 430,000 distinct CDR3 sequences, around 19% of them singletons. The specimen comprised PBMCs, sampled before the yellow fever booster vaccination. Receptor source: a man younger than 35 who received the YFV17D yellow fever vaccine. Both conserved end residues are part of each CDR3.

V gene | CDR3 protein
TRBV29-1 | CSVEDQELGADTQYF
TRBV4-3 | CASSQELTGGWGGELFF
TRBV4-1 | CASSQDENRETQYF
TRBV5-1 | CASSFGSGGWTDTQYF
TRBV20-1 | CSVRQGNTGELFF
TRBV4-3 | CASSQDYRTDTQYF
TRBV6-1 | CASTSRVGTYEQYF
TRBV6-5 | CASSDSAGLSGAKVLTF
TRBV7-2 | CASSQVPGSSTDTQYF
TRBV20-1 | CSARDYGAGSTDTQYF
TRBV4-2 | CASSQEAGNQPQHF
TRBV12-3/TRBV12-4 | CASRHLWGTDGYTF
TRBV7-3 | CASSFTGLAGGTNEQFF
TRBV4-3 | CASSQERPAVRVYGYTF
TRBV10-3 | CAISESTSYEQYF
TRBV5-1 | CASSSPSGGVLDTQYF
TRBV6-5 | CASSEAGGNIQYF
TRBV10-3 | CAISESQEKLFF
TRBV12-5 | CASGLGTLTDTQYF
TRBV6-5 | CASSTTAGGVYEQYF
TRBV4-1 | CASSQDWGRDGYEQYF
TRBV4-2 | CASSQPTRNTQYF
TRBV5-1 | CASSSRQATMNTEAFF
TRBV7-9 | CASSFSGGGAQTQYF
TRBV5-1 | CASRAELSMNTEAFF
TRBV9 | CASSVETAYGYTF
TRBV4-1 | CASSQDGLRWDRDGTEAFF
TRBV7-3 | CASRQSGADTQYF
TRBV4-1 | CASSQLPSGGPSSYNEQFF
TRBV5-1 | CASSGQVGQETQYF
TRBV15 | CATSSPGLSTDTQYF
TRBV7-8 | CASSGGMGATTVRAQYF
TRBV20-1 | CSATGGNGGYTF
TRBV13 | CASSPRQGADTQYF
TRBV5-5 | CASSLRDSIEAEAFF
TRBV27 | CASSSIETQGRTEAFF
TRBV4-3 | CASSQDRWGAGGGANVLTF
TRBV20-1 | CSASRWSTDTQYF